This passage covers 16 T cell receptor beta chains from one sample sequenced in a study of T cell responses to AZD1222 COVID-19 vaccine (dated by TCRdb to 2020 to 2022). Libraries came from the immunoSEQ multiplex PCR assay. TCRdb's version of the immuneACCESS table is confined to in-frame rearrangements and falls short of the full clone set. An unresolved V gene accounts for under half of the shortfall where checked; the remainder is of unknown origin. The sample has approximately 150,000 clones on record, approximately 91% of them singletons. The leading ten clones occupy under 5.5% of the sample. The sample's time point label is to be understood as: about 28 days (+/-7) after the second vaccine dose. Reading the label with the study, this specimen's treatment or condition is: meningococcal conjugate vaccine given as trial control. Here the sequenced sample was peripheral blood, taken 28 days after the second dose of the MenACWY control vaccine. The receptors originated from an adult who received the MenACWY meningococcal vaccine as a control.

The V call is TRBV5-4, the J call TRBJ2-2; 7 bases are a match to TRBD2. V lost 6 bases and J lost 4; bases outside the gene matches: 6. This CDR3 has 14 amino acids. CDR1 and CDR2 from the germline V gene are SGHNT and YYREEE (reference sequence). The CDR3 reads CASTGGKGTGELFF. Here the CDR3 DNA reads TGTGCCAGCACCGGGGGGAAGGGCACCGGGGAGCTGTTTTTT.

The chain links TRBV7-3 to TRBJ2-3; TRBD2 agrees at 11 bases. J was trimmed by 3 bases and V by 2 bases; bases with no gene match: 4. CDR3 length equals 16 residues. Germline V CDR1 and CDR2: SGHTA, FQGTGA. In DNA form, the CDR3 reads TGTGCCAGCAGCTTATTTAGCGGGGGGGTTACAGATACGCAGTATTTT. It encodes CASSLFSGGVTDTQYF.

The CDR3 coding sequence is TGTGCCAGCAAGACGGGGGCCCCGCTCTTTGGAAACACCATATATTTT. This encodes CASKTGAPLFGNTIYF. The rearrangement joins TRBV7-2 to TRBJ1-3; D is possibly TRBD1 (6 bases). The germline V gene encodes CDR1 SGHTA and CDR2 FQGNSA. The CDR3 covers 16 residues. V lost 7 bases, J lost 3 bases, and 19 bases lay in between. The full variable domain, its missing parts supplied by reference TRBV7-2 and TRBJ1-3, is GAGVSQSPSNKVTEKGKDVELRCDPISGHTALYWYRQSLGQGLEFLIYFQGNSAPDKSGLPSDRFSAERTGGSVSTLTIQRTQQEDSAVYLCASKTGAPLFGNTIYFGEGSWLTVV.

CDR3 amino acids: CASSGLQGTGELFF. The CDR3 region has the DNA TGTGCCAGCAGCGGACTACAGGGAACCGGGGAGCTGTTTTTT. The rearrangement joins TRBV4-2 to TRBJ2-2; D might be TRBD1 or TRBD2, each matching 6 bases. V gave up 5 bases and J gave up 5 bases, with 12 bases separating them. In germline, CDR1 is LGHNA, CDR2 YNFKEQ. The CDR3 loop spans 14 amino acids.

The chain combines TRBV28 with TRBJ1-4, with 7 bases fitting TRBD1. The V and J ends lost 6 bases and 8 bases, in that order; junction bases with no gene match: 9. Germline assignment: CDR1 MDHEN and CDR2 SYDVKM. The CDR3 covers 14 residues. This CDR3 reads CASSETGKGEKLFF. The CDR3 DNA reads as TGTGCCAGCAGCGAGACAGGGAAGGGGGAAAAACTGTTTTTT.

The chain carries TRBV7-2 and TRBJ2-1; weak D call: TRBD2 (7 bases). The V end lost 8 bases, the J end lost 8 bases, and 19 bases lay between the germline ends. Germline V CDR1 and CDR2: SGHTA, FQGNSA. This CDR3 is built from 14 residues. The CDR3 spells CASAISGGSDEQFF. The CDR3 nucleotides read TGTGCCAGCGCGATTTCGGGGGGCAGCGATGAGCAGTTCTTC.

The chain combines TRBV5-1 with TRBJ2-7, with D tentatively TRBD1 or TRBD2 (5 bases each). The CDR3 totals 15 residues. The ends were cut back, 4 bases at V and 0 bases at J, with 14 bases in the middle. CDR1 and CDR2 from the germline V gene are SGHRS and YFSETQ. As DNA, the CDR3 is TGCGCCAGCAGCGGGGGTCTTGCGGCCTCCTACGAGCAGTACTTC. Protein: CASSGGLAASYEQYF.

The V and J genes are TRBV20-1 and TRBJ2-2, with 12 bases that match TRBD2. With V trimmed by 3 bases and J by 4 bases, 6 bases remained unmatched. This CDR3 is built from 16 residues. The germline CDR1 and CDR2 sequences are DFQATT and SNEGSKA (reference sequence). CDR3 loop: CSASSTSGSSTGELFF. The CDR3 nucleotides read TGCAGTGCTAGTTCGACTAGCGGGAGTAGCACCGGGGAGCTGTTTTTT.

The chain combines TRBV24-1 with TRBJ1-5, with D maybe TRBD1 (5 bases). The CDR3 has 13 amino acids. Trimming removed 7 bases from V and 0 bases from J, with 6 bases in between. The germline V gene has CDR1 KGHDR and CDR2 SFDVKD. DNA for the CDR3: TGTGCCACCAGACAGGATAGCAATCAGCCCCAGCATTTT. Amino acid sequence: CATRQDSNQPQHF.

V gene TRBV28 combines with J gene TRBJ1-2, with D possibly matching TRBD1 (6 bases). With 6 bases removed from V and 4 bases from J, the gap between germline ends came to 21 bases. Germline lookup yields CDR1 MDHEN and CDR2 SYDVKM. The CDR3 has 16 residues. Here the CDR3 reads CASSLVGGAAAYGYTF. The CDR3 DNA reads as TGTGCCAGCAGCCTCGTAGGGGGGGCGGCCGCCTATGGCTACACCTTC.

J is TRBJ2-5 and V is TRBV5-1; D tentatively fits TRBD1 or TRBD2 (5 bases each). V lost 4 bases and J 9 bases, leaving 13 bases between the germline ends. CDR1 is SGHRS and CDR2 is YFSETQ in the germline V gene. The CDR3 has 12 residues. DNA of the CDR3: TGCGCCAGCAGCCAAAACCAGGGAGCCCAGTACTTC. Translated, it gives CASSQNQGAQYF.

The chain employs TRBV6-5 and TRBJ2-1, with a possible D match to TRBD1 (5 bases). Germline CDR1 MNHEY, CDR2 SVGAGI. The CDR3 consists of 12 residues. Trimming removed 6 bases from V and 6 bases from J, with 9 bases in between. DNA for the CDR3: TGTGCCAGCAGGCGACAGACCAATGAGCAGTTCTTC. Its translation is CASRRQTNEQFF.

Details on this clone: Other DNA sequences of this sample code for an identical CDR3. The rearrangement links TRBV7-9 to TRBJ1-3; D uncertain. The germline CDR1 and CDR2 sequences are SEHNR and FQNEAQ (reference sequence). Trimming left V 2 bases short and J 0 bases short, with 5 bases between. The CDR3 length is 14 residues. The CDR3: CASSLLGSGNTIYF. Here the CDR3 DNA reads TGTGCCAGCAGCTTACTAGGCTCTGGAAACACCATATATTTT.

The chain carries TRBV4-3 and TRBJ1-5; a weak D match, TRBD1 (5 bases). V was pared by 0 bases and J by 6 bases, with 12 bases between. Germline CDR1 and CDR2: LGHNA and YSLEER. The length of the CDR3 is 15 residues. CDR3 nucleotide sequence: TGCGCCAGCAGCCAAGATTTACAGGTCTCTCAGCCCCAGCATTTT. It translates to CASSQDLQVSQPQHF.

This sequence joins TRBV12-5 and TRBJ1-2; 7 positions agree with TRBD1. Germline assignment: CDR1 LGHNT and CDR2 FRNRAP. V lost 5 bases and J lost 6; bases outside the gene matches: 12. This CDR3 is built from 15 residues. CDR3 residues: CASGHHTGTDNGYTF. CDR3 nucleotides: TGTGCTAGTGGTCATCATACCGGGACAGATAATGGCTACACCTTC.

This chain connects TRBV7-9 to TRBJ2-7; 13 positions match TRBD2. The V segment lost 11 bases and the J segment 5 bases; nucleotides outside the gene matches: 6. CDR3 length: 13 residues. Germline CDR1 and CDR2: SEHNR and FQNEAQ (reference sequence). The CDR3 DNA sequence: TGTGCCGGGGGACTAGCGGGATTAAACGAGCAGTACTTC. Translating gives CAGGLAGLNEQYF. The entire variable domain, with the rest obtained from reference TRBV7-9 and TRBJ2-7, is as follows: DTGVSQNPRHKITKRGQNVTFRCDPISEHNRLYWYRQTLGQGPEFLTYFQNEAQLEKSRLLSDRFSAERPKGSFSTLEIQRTEQGDSAMYLCAGGLAGLNEQYFGPGTRLTVT.